These 14 T cell receptor beta chains were sequenced from one sample in a study of shared clonotypes between healthy human individuals. Clones were sequenced by immunoSEQ multiplex PCR, and TCRdb holds only the in-frame ones, with some missing. This sample has approximately 500,000 clones; 90% to 96% occur once, and the top ten carry about 0.064%. Sequencing was performed on naive CD4+ T cells sorted from blood. Noted subset: CD45RA+ positively selected. The receptor source for this set is a young woman in good health.

The genes are TRBV18 and TRBJ2-7; D tentatively fits TRBD1 or TRBD2 (5 bases each). CDR1 is KGHSH and CDR2 is LQKENI in the germline V gene. V gave up 3 bases and J gave up 2 bases, with 8 bases separating them. The CDR3 has 13 amino acids. CDR3 nucleotides: TGTGCCAGCTCACCGGGACCGGCCTACGAGCAGTACTTC. Its protein product is CASSPGPAYEQYF.

The V call is TRBV7-3, the J call TRBJ2-1, with 9 bases fitting TRBD2. Germline lookup yields CDR1 SGHTA and CDR2 FQGTGA. The V and J ends lost 4 bases and 1 base, in that order; junction bases with no gene match: 11. The CDR3 is 18 residues long. The CDR3 sequence: CASSSSTALAGSYNEQFF. The CDR3, as DNA: TGTGCCAGCAGCTCTTCAACCGCGCTAGCGGGATCCTACAATGAGCAGTTCTTC.

This clone was recorded only once. The chain recombines TRBV7-3 with TRBJ2-1; D is possibly TRBD2 (5 bases). The CDR3 length is 15 residues. V lost 2 bases, J lost 2 bases, and 10 bases lay in between. The germline CDR1 and CDR2 sequences are SGHTA and FQGTGA. DNA of the CDR3: TGTGCCAGCAGCTTAGAGGGAACGCCCTACAATGAGCAGTTCTTC. As protein: CASSLEGTPYNEQFF.

The chain couples TRBV5-1 to TRBJ1-2, with 11 bases fitting TRBD1. Per the germline V gene, CDR1 is SGHRS and CDR2 is YFSETQ. The CDR3 covers 15 residues. The trim removed 4 bases at V and 8 bases at J, leaving 10 bases unmatched. The CDR3 loop reads CASSPDGTGGLGYTF. The DNA of the CDR3 is TGCGCCAGCAGCCCGGACGGGACAGGGGGTTTGGGCTACACCTTC. The complete variable domain, with remaining parts taken from reference TRBV5-1 and TRBJ1-2, reads KAGVTQTPRYLIKTRGQQVTLSCSPISGHRSVSWYQQTPGQGLQFLFEYFSETQRNKGNFPGRFSGRQFSNSRSEMNVSTLELGDSALYLCASSPDGTGGLGYTFGSGTRLTVV.

V is TRBV27 and J is TRBJ2-5; 7 bases line up with TRBD1. Unmatched junction bases numbered 10, after V lost 5 bases and J lost 4 bases. Germline V gene data show CDR1 as MNHEY and CDR2 as SMNVEV (reference sequence). CDR3 length: 15 residues. CDR3 nucleotides: TGTGCCAGCAGTACCGTCAGGGGGTCTGGAGAGACCCAGTACTTC. Translated: CASSTVRGSGETQYF.

The genes are TRBV28 and TRBJ2-7; the D is unclear. V gave up 2 bases and J gave up 7 bases, with 6 bases separating them. The germline gives CDR1 MDHEN, CDR2 SYDVKM. The CDR3 is 11 residues long. CDR3 nucleotide sequence: TGTGCCAGCAGTTTACTTAAGGAGCAGTACTTC. It specifies CASSLLKEQYF.

This clone is a singleton in its sample. The CDR3 DNA is TGTGCCAGCAGCTTGGCTAGCGGGCCCTCCTACGAGCAGTACTTC. As protein: CASSLASGPSYEQYF. The chain employs TRBV5-4 and TRBJ2-5; 8 bases fit TRBD2. Matching the DNA end better, TRBJ2-7 makes the J call doubtful. Germline CDR1 reads SGHNT; CDR2 reads YYREEE (reference sequence). This CDR3 spans 15 amino acids.

This clone has just a few counts. The rearrangement joins TRBV19 to TRBJ1-3, with 10 nucleotides matching TRBD1. CDR1 and CDR2 (germline): LNHDA, SQIVND (reference sequence). V lost 5 bases to trimming and J lost 7 bases; unmatched junction nucleotides: 8. The CDR3 is 15 residues long. DNA for the CDR3: TGTGCCAGTAGTTCCCTTCCGGGACAGGGGAACACCATATATTTT. It is translated as CASSSLPGQGNTIYF.

The chain joins TRBV5-1 to TRBJ2-2; possible D gene TRBD1, 5 bases. The V gene lost 4 bases and the J gene lost 7 bases, with 14 bases spanning the gap. The length of the CDR3 is 14 residues. CDR1 is SGHRS, CDR2 YFSETQ, per germline. The CDR3 loop is CASSLQGRGGELFF. The CDR3 DNA is TGCGCCAGCAGCCTTCAGGGTCGCGGCGGGGAGCTGTTTTTT.

The genes are TRBV27 and TRBJ1-3; possible D gene TRBD1, 5 bases. Germline V gene sequence: CDR1 MNHEY, CDR2 SMNVEV (reference sequence). The CDR3 runs 16 residues. Trimming cost V 5 bases and J 0 bases, with 14 bases left between them. CDR3 region: CASSVSRATSGNTIYF. For the CDR3, the DNA is TGTGCCAGCAGTGTAAGCAGGGCCACCTCTGGAAACACCATATATTTT.

This clone was recorded once. The CDR3 region is CASSFSPRDGAYNEQFF. The CDR3 DNA is TGTGCCAGCAGTTTCTCCCCCCGGGACGGGGCCTACAATGAGCAGTTCTTC. The rearrangement links TRBV28 to TRBJ2-1, with D perhaps being TRBD1 or TRBD2 (5 bases each). The CDR3 has 17 amino acids. In germline, CDR1 is MDHEN, CDR2 SYDVKM. Deletions cut 3 bases from V and 2 bases from J, with 17 bases between.

The chain has TRBV30 and TRBJ1-2; TRBD1 is a possible D gene (5 bases). V gave up 2 bases and J gave up 10 bases, with 11 bases separating them. This CDR3 has 11 amino acids. Per the germline V gene, CDR1 is GTSNPN and CDR2 is SVGIG (reference sequence). The CDR3 DNA is TGTGCCTGGAGTCCGGGGGGGTACTACACCTTC. Protein product: CAWSPGGYYTF.

The V call is TRBV27, the J call TRBJ1-1; 9 nucleotides line up with TRBD1. This CDR3 has 14 residues. V was clipped by 6 bases and J by 0 bases; unmatched bases: 2. Germline V gene lookup returns CDR1 MNHEY and CDR2 SMNVEV (reference sequence). The CDR3 protein is CASRGQGLNTEAFF. The CDR3 DNA reads as TGTGCCAGCAGGGGACAGGGCCTGAACACTGAAGCTTTCTTT.

The rearrangement joins TRBV20-1 to TRBJ2-7; D gene ambiguous. Trimming pared 6 bases from V and 1 base from J, leaving 7 bases between. There are 11 residues in the CDR3. The germline CDR1 and CDR2 sequences are DFQATT and SNEGSKA (reference sequence). The CDR3 protein is CSADGSYEQYF. The DNA of the CDR3 is TGCAGTGCCGACGGATCCTACGAGCAGTACTTC.